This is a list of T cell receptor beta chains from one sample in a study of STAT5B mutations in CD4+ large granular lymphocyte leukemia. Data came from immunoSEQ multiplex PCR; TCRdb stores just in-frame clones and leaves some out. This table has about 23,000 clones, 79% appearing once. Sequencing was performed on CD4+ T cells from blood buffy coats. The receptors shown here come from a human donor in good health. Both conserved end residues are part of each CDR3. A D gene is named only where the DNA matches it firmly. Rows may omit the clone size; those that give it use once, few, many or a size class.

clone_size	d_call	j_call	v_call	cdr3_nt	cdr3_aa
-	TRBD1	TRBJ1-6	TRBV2	TGTGCCAGCAGGACTACAGGGGACGGTTCACCCCTCCACTTT	CASRTTGDGSPLHF
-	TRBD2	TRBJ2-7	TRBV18	TGTGCCAGCTCACCAGCAGTCAGCGGGACCGCTGATCAAAACGAGCAGTACTTC	CASSPAVSGTADQNEQYF
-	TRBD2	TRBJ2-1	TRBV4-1	TGCGCCAGCAGCCAAGATTTTCTAGCGGGAGTAGTGGGTAATGAGCAGTTCTTC	CASSQDFLAGVVGNEQFF
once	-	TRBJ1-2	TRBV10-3	TGTGCCATCAGAGAGGGCGCCGGCGGGGTTAACTATGGCTACACCTTC	CAIREGAGGVNYGYTF
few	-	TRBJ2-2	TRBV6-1	TGTGCCAGCAGTGAAGCGCTGGGGGGCACCGGGGAGCTGTTTTTT	CASSEALGGTGELFF
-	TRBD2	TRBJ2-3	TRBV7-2	TGTGCCAGCAGCTTCCAAGCGGGAGGAACAGATACGCAGTATTTT	CASSFQAGGTDTQYF
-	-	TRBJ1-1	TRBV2	TGTGCCAGCACTGCTTTAAGTGGGAACACTGAAGCTTTCTTT	CASTALSGNTEAFF
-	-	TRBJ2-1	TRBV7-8	TGTGCCAGCAGCTTAACCGTGCTGAGCTCCTACAATGAGCAGTTCTTC	CASSLTVLSSYNEQFF
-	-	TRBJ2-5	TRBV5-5	TGTGCCAGCAGCTTTGGGGCAGGGGAAGGGGAGACCCAGTACTTC	CASSFGAGEGETQYF
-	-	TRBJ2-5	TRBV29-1	TGCAGCGTTGAAACCTGGACAGATCAAGAGACCCAGTACTTC	CSVETWTDQETQYF
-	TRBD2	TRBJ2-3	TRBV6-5	TGTGCCAGCAGGGTACTAGCGGGAGTAGGAGATACGCAGTATTTT	CASRVLAGVGDTQYF
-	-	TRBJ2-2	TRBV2	TGTGCCAGCAAACAGCGGTCGAACACCGGGGAGCTGTTTTTT	CASKQRSNTGELFF
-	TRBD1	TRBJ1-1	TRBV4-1	TGCGCCAGCAGCCAAGTTGGACCCCCGGACAGGAGAACTGAAGCTTTCTTT	CASSQVGPPDRRTEAFF
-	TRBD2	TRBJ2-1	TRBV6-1	TGTGCCAGCAGTGCATTAGCGGGTGGCTACAATGAGCAGTTCTTC	CASSALAGGYNEQFF
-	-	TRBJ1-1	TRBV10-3	TGTGCCATCAGTTCCGGGACGGACATGAACACTGAAGCTTTCTTT	CAISSGTDMNTEAFF
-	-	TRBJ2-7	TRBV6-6	TGTGCCAGCAGTTACAGTTTTAGGCTCATTTACGAGCAGTACTTC	CASSYSFRLIYEQYF
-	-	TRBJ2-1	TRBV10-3	TGTGCCATCAGTGAGGGGCTAGCGTCCTACAATGAGCAGTTCTTC	CAISEGLASYNEQFF
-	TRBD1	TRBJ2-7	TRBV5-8	TGTGCCAGCAGCTTATCGGACAGGGGTTACGAGCAGTACTTC	CASSLSDRGYEQYF
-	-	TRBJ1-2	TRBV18	TGTGCCAGCTCACCAAACGAAGCTAACTATGGCTACACCTTC	CASSPNEANYGYTF